The clone carrying this T cell receptor (beta chain) was counted only a few times. The sample is drawn from a study of blood T cell repertoires in COVID-19. Study at large: The samples span acute and convalescent COVID-19 from the United States, Italy and Spain. PBMCs, B-cell-depleted T cells, or T cells provided the cDNA or gDNA that made up the material.

This CDR3 contains 16 residues. V lost 6 bases and J lost 3; bases outside the gene matches: 7. Germline CDR1 reads SNHLY; CDR2 reads FYNNEI. As processed by the authors: Amplification of reference gene primers was used by the study to estimate nucleated cell counts. TCRdb's copy holds only in-frame clones and misses some; the assay was immunoSEQ multiplex PCR. V, J and clone size are those of that table, while D and trimming were read from the DNA. The sample holds 150,000 to 250,000 clones, just under 85% seen once. The sequenced material came from peripheral blood. This TCR came from a human donor with acute or convalescent COVID-19. The donor label of this sample is uncertain. The chain couples TRBV2 to TRBJ2-3, with TRBD2 identical over 12 bases. The CDR3 sequence: CASRATSGRPTDTQYF. The CDR3 DNA follows: TGTGCCAGCAGGGCGACTAGCGGGAGACCGACAGATACGCAGTATTTT.